Sequencing of this TCR beta chain was carried out in a study of shared clonotypes between healthy human individuals. With V trimmed by 10 bases and J by 1 base, 6 bases remained unmatched. There are 14 residues in the CDR3. CDR1 and CDR2 from the germline V gene are MNHEY and SMNVEV (reference sequence). Libraries were prepared by immunoSEQ multiplex PCR; TCRdb keeps only in-frame clonotypes and omits some of them. This sample has around 640,000 clones, with about 96% found just once. This clone was recorded once. Naivety among CD8 cells was defined by CD45RO negativity and positive CCR7 selection, thereby excluding terminally differentiated effector memory CD45RA+ cells.

The rearrangement links TRBV27 to TRBJ1-1, with 10 bases fitting TRBD1. What was sequenced was naive CD8+ T cells sorted from blood. This receptor was obtained from a woman aged 30 to 39 in good health. The CDR3 loop reads CATRTGGGNTEAFF. Written as DNA, the CDR3 is TGTGCCACAAGGACAGGGGGAGGGAACACTGAAGCTTTCTTT.